These 16 T cell receptor beta chains were all obtained from the same sample, sequenced in a study of shared clonotypes between healthy human individuals. TCRdb keeps only in-frame clones here, not all; method: immunoSEQ multiplex PCR. The data contain millions of clones, about 92% of them singletons. The sequenced material came from naive CD4+ T cells sorted from blood. The subset is: CD45RA+ positively selected. The receptors here all came from a man between 18 and 35 years old in good health.

With regard to this clone: Different DNA sequences within this sample yield the same CDR3. The V gene is TRBV6-6, the J gene TRBJ1-2; unclear D gene. Germline-derived CDR1 and CDR2 are MNHNY and SVGAGI (reference sequence). This CDR3 comprises 14 residues. The germline V and J ends were trimmed by 0 bases and 4 bases, with 9 bases remaining between them. In DNA, the CDR3 is TGTGCCAGCAGTTACTCGACGGATTCCTATGGCTACACCTTC. It encodes CASSYSTDSYGYTF.

Points on this clone: Other DNA sequences of this sample code for an identical CDR3. The chain couples TRBV9 to TRBJ2-7, with D perhaps given as TRBD1 or TRBD2 (5 bases each). The germline V and J ends were trimmed by 4 bases and 0 bases, with 11 bases remaining between them. The V gene's germline CDR1 is SGDLS and CDR2 YYNGEE. This CDR3 spans 14 amino acids. The CDR3 DNA sequence: TGTGCCAGCAGCCCCCGGGACGGCTCCTACGAGCAGTACTTC. Amino acid sequence: CASSPRDGSYEQYF. Filled out from reference TRBV9 and TRBJ2-7, the complete variable domain reads DSGVTQTPKHLITATGQRVTLRCSPRSGDLSVYWYQQSLDQGLQFLIQYYNGEERAKGNILERFSAQQFPDLHSELNLSSLELGDSALYFCASSPRDGSYEQYFGPGTRLTVT.

V and J are TRBV10-3 and TRBJ2-1; 8 bases are a match to TRBD1. There are 14 residues in the CDR3. V was clipped by 8 bases and J by 6 bases; unmatched bases: 9. Germline V gene data show CDR1 as ENHRY and CDR2 as SYGVKD. Written as DNA, the CDR3 is TGTGCCATCGCGACAGGGGCCGCCCCCAATGAGCAGTTCTTC. Translation gives CAIATGAAPNEQFF.

J is TRBJ1-4 and V is TRBV5-6; perhaps TRBD1 as D (5 bases). The germline gives CDR1 SGHDT, CDR2 YYEEEE. V lost 3 bases, J lost 5 bases, and 17 bases lay in between. CDR3 length equals 16 residues. Written as DNA, the CDR3 is TGTGCCAGCAGCTCCGACCAAAAAGGGGTGAATGAAAAACTGTTTTTT. This translates into CASSSDQKGVNEKLFF. Supplemented by reference TRBV5-6 and TRBJ1-4, the full variable domain reads DAGVTQSPTHLIKTRGQQVTLRCSPKSGHDTVSWYQQALGQGPQFIFQYYEEEERQRGNFPDRFSGHQFPNYSSELNVNALLLGDSALYLCASSSDQKGVNEKLFFGSGTQLSVL.

This chain connects TRBV2 to TRBJ1-5, with a weak D call TRBD1 (6 bases). CDR3 length: 15 amino acids. The V and J ends lost 3 bases and 3 bases respectively, with 12 bases between them. Germline CDR1 SNHLY, CDR2 FYNNEI. The DNA of the CDR3 is TGTGCCAGCAGTGATTATAGGACAGTCAATCAGCCCCAGCATTTT. It encodes CASSDYRTVNQPQHF.

The V gene is TRBV5-4, the J gene TRBJ1-6, with unresolved D. CDR1 and CDR2 (germline): SGHNT, YYREEE (reference sequence). V lost 0 bases to trimming and J lost 7 bases, with 11 bases between them. The CDR3 is 15 residues long. The CDR3 protein is CASSLGAQANSPLHF. CDR3 sequence (DNA): TGTGCCAGCAGCTTGGGGGCCCAGGCAAATTCACCCCTCCACTTT.

V gene TRBV7-9 combines with J gene TRBJ2-7; D is unresolved. Germline V gene data show CDR1 as SEHNR and CDR2 as FQNEAQ (reference sequence). This CDR3 is built from 13 residues. Trimming pared 1 base from V and 6 bases from J, leaving 10 bases between. The CDR3 region is CASSLGVFVEQYF. The CDR3 DNA reads TGTGCCAGCAGCTTAGGGGTCTTCGTCGAGCAGTACTTC.

The V call is TRBV19, the J call TRBJ2-7; weak D call: TRBD1 (5 bases). Germline CDR1 LNHDA, CDR2 SQIVND (reference sequence). V lost 5 bases, J lost 1 base, and 9 bases lay in between. This CDR3 comprises 13 residues. The CDR3 spells CASSETGSYEQYF. As DNA, the CDR3 is TGTGCCAGTAGTGAAACAGGTTCCTACGAGCAGTACTTC. Based on the CDR3 plus reference TRBV19 and TRBJ2-7, the full variable domain is DGGITQSPKYLFRKEGQNVTLSCEQNLNHDAMYWYRQDPGQGLRLIYYSQIVNDFQKGDIAEGYSVSREKKESFPLTVTSAQKNPTAFYLCASSETGSYEQYFGPGTRLTVT.

This chain uses TRBV7-2 with TRBJ2-7; 8 nucleotides line up with TRBD1. Trimming at V came to 5 bases and at J to 4 bases, leaving 7 bases not matched to a gene. The CDR3 totals 14 residues. Germline V gene data show CDR1 as SGHTA and CDR2 as FQGNSA. The CDR3 sequence: CASSPRTGNYEQYF. The CDR3 DNA reads as TGTGCCAGCAGCCCCAGGACAGGGAATTACGAGCAGTACTTC.

The genes are TRBV18 and TRBJ2-3; D is possibly TRBD1 or TRBD2 (5 bases each). CDR3 size: 17 residues. The V end lost 2 bases, the J end lost 2 bases, and 17 bases lay between the germline ends. From germline, CDR1 is KGHSH and CDR2 LQKENI. The CDR3 here is CASSPMGTPRTTDTQYF. The CDR3 DNA is TGTGCCAGCTCACCAATGGGGACCCCCCGGACCACAGATACGCAGTATTTT.

The chain has TRBV12-5 and TRBJ1-2, with a tentative D call TRBD1 (5 bases). The CDR3 length is 14 residues. V gave up 2 bases and J gave up 4 bases, with 11 bases separating them. Germline lookup yields CDR1 LGHNT and CDR2 FRNRAP. CDR3 protein: CASGLTGRSYGYTF. In DNA, the CDR3 is TGTGCTAGTGGTTTGACGGGACGGAGCTATGGCTACACCTTC. Full variable domain (rest looked up from reference TRBV12-5 and TRBJ1-2): DARVTQTPRHKVTEMGQEVTMRCQPILGHNTVFWYRQTMMQGLELLAYFRNRAPLDDSGMPKDRFSAEMPDATLATLKIQPSEPRDSAVYFCASGLTGRSYGYTFGSGTRLTVV.

This chain uses TRBV30 with TRBJ1-4; unclear D gene. V was pared by 2 bases and J by 7 bases, with 20 bases between. The CDR3 consists of 16 residues. Germline V gives CDR1 GTSNPN, CDR2 SVGIG (reference sequence). The CDR3 spells CAWSSVRPSGGEKLFF. CDR3 coding DNA: TGTGCCTGGAGTTCGGTCCGGCCTTCGGGCGGTGAAAAACTGTTTTTT.

Of note for this clone: Other DNA sequences in this specimen translate into the identical CDR3. The chain recombines TRBV27 with TRBJ2-2; 9 bases are a match to TRBD1. CDR3 size: 15 residues. V lost 2 bases, J lost 4 bases, and 2 bases stayed unmatched. Germline CDR1 reads MNHEY; CDR2 reads SMNVEV (reference sequence). The CDR3 DNA sequence: TGTGCCAGCAGTTTACGACAGGGGGGCACCGGGGAGCTGTTTTTT. Translation: CASSLRQGGTGELFF.

The V and J genes are TRBV30 and TRBJ2-1; D gene unclear. The CDR3 runs to 13 residues. Trimming took off 3 bases at V and 8 bases at J, with 14 bases between the two ends. CDR1 and CDR2 (germline): GTSNPN, SVGIG (reference sequence). Here the CDR3 reads CAWSLSTWDEQFF. In nucleotides, the CDR3 is TGTGCCTGGAGCCTATCGACCTGGGATGAGCAGTTCTTC.

The gene calls are TRBV18 and TRBJ1-1, with D perhaps TRBD1 (5 bases). V was shortened by 1 base and J by 5 bases, with 11 bases between the two germline ends. Germline values: CDR1 KGHSH, CDR2 LQKENI. The CDR3 is 14 amino acids. DNA for the CDR3: TGTGCCAGCTCACCACAGAGGGACTTGACTGAAGCTTTCTTT. Amino acid sequence: CASSPQRDLTEAFF.

Written as DNA, the CDR3 is TGTGCCAGCAGCTTAAATAGTTTAGGTAATGAGCAGTTCTTC. Translating gives CASSLNSLGNEQFF. The chain recombines TRBV7-9 with TRBJ2-1, with D uncertain. Per germline, CDR1 SEHNR and CDR2 FQNEAQ (reference sequence). The CDR3 runs to 14 residues. Trimming removed 2 bases at V and 7 bases at J, with 12 bases between.